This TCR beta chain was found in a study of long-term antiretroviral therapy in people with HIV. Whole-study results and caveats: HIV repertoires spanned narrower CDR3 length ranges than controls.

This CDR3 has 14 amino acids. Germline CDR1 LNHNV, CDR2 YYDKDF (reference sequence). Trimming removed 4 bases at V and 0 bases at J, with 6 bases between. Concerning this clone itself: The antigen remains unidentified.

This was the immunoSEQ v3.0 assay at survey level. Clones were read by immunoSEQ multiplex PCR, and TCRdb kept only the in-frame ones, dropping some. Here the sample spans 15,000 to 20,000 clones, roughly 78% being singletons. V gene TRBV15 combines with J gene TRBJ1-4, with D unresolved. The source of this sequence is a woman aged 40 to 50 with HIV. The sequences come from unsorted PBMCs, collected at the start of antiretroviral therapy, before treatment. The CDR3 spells CATSTGATNEKLFF. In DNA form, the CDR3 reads TGTGCCACCAGCACAGGTGCAACTAATGAAAAACTGTTTTTT. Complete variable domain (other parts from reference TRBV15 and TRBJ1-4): DAMVIQNPRYQVTQFGKPVTLSCSQTLNHNVMYWYQQKSSQAPKLLFHYYDKDFNNEADTPDNFQSRRPNTSFCFLDIRSPGLGDTAMYLCATSTGATNEKLFFGSGTQLSVL.